One TCR beta chain is described in this entry. In the original analysis: From ImmunoSEQ came sequences covering only the junction and carrying no quality scores, so filtering differed. The repertoire was sequenced with immunoSEQ multiplex PCR; TCRdb's copy has only in-frame clones and lacks some. V and J calls and clone size come straight from that table; D and trimming were deduced from the DNA. Of 2 million to 3 million clones in the sample, approximately 94% are singletons; the top ten hold approximately 0.35%. This CDR3 is 16 amino acids long. Germline V gene sequence: CDR1 SGDLS, CDR2 YYNGEE. The germline V and J ends were trimmed by 2 bases and 1 base, with 10 bases remaining between them. The data were taken from a study of shared clonotypes between healthy human individuals. For the study at large: Three plates each covered CD4 naive and memory; CD8 naive two, CD8 memory one.

Sample: naive CD4+ T cells from PBMCs. Subset of the sample: CD45RA+ positively selected. This clonotype was obtained from a man younger than 30 in good health. Some clones in this sample may be carry-over from other donors' samples. The rearrangement links TRBV9 to TRBJ2-6; unclear D gene. CDR3 bases: TGTGCCAGCAGCGTCGATGTGGGGTCTGGGGCCAACGTCCTGACTTTC. It yields the protein CASSVDVGSGANVLTF.